A selection of T cell receptor beta chains follows, all from one sample in a study of identical twins. TCRdb independently ran MiXCR on the 5' RACE reads; one entry per CDR3 protein. The sample includes about 480,000 distinct CDR3 sequences, 14% of them seen just once. A further study also used this sample, focusing on yellow fever vaccine responses in identical twins.

The sequenced material came from CD4+ T cells sorted from blood. The origin of the receptors is a woman under 30 in good health. Each CDR3 is given with its conserved first and last residue. The D gene is left open where the match is weak. For some rows the clone size is stated as once, few or many, or as a class when expanded; others skip it.

V gene: TRBV7-9
clone size: .
J gene: TRBJ2-3
D gene: .
CDR3 length: 17
CDR3 DNA: TGTGCCAGCAGCTTGAGGCGGACAGAAGGCCCGGGAGATACGCAGTATTTT
CDR3 protein: CASSLRRTEGPGDTQYF

V gene: TRBV29-1
clone size: .
J gene: TRBJ1-2
D gene: .
CDR3 length: 15
CDR3 DNA: TGCAGCGTCCCCGATGAATCCGCCCAACCGTATGGCTACACCTTC
CDR3 protein: CSVPDESAQPYGYTF

V gene: TRBV30
clone size: .
J gene: TRBJ2-3
D gene: .
CDR3 length: 17
CDR3 DNA: TGTGCCTGGAGTGTCTTCACCCCAGGGCCATTCACAGATACGCAGTATTTT
CDR3 protein: CAWSVFTPGPFTDTQYF

V gene: TRBV29-1
clone size: many
J gene: TRBJ2-1
D gene: .
CDR3 length: 13
CDR3 DNA: TGCAGCGTCAAACCCAGGATCAACGGTGAGCAGTTCTTC
CDR3 protein: CSVKPRINGEQFF

V gene: TRBV2
clone size: few
J gene: TRBJ2-4
D gene: TRBD1
CDR3 length: 18
CDR3 DNA: TGTGCCAGCAGTGTGGAGGACAGGGGTTTTGTGACCAAAAACATTCAGTACTTC
CDR3 protein: CASSVEDRGFVTKNIQYF

V gene: TRBV29-1
clone size: .
J gene: TRBJ2-5
D gene: .
CDR3 length: 14
CDR3 DNA: TGCAGCGTTGCAAGCCCAGGGAACCAAGAGACCCAGTACTTC
CDR3 protein: CSVASPGNQETQYF

V gene: TRBV2
clone size: .
J gene: TRBJ2-5
D gene: .
CDR3 length: 14
CDR3 DNA: TGTGCCAGCATCCCAGGGGTTTATCAAGAGACCCAGTACTTC
CDR3 protein: CASIPGVYQETQYF

V gene: TRBV5-6
clone size: .
J gene: TRBJ2-4
D gene: TRBD2
CDR3 length: 17
CDR3 DNA: TGTGCCAGCAGCGGTGTTAGCGGGAGGGGGGCCCAAAACATTCAGTACTTC
CDR3 protein: CASSGVSGRGAQNIQYF

V gene: TRBV6-1
clone size: few
J gene: TRBJ2-1
D gene: TRBD2
CDR3 length: 15
CDR3 DNA: TGTGCCAGCAGTCGAAGCGGGAGGGCCTCCGTTGAGCAGTTCTTC
CDR3 protein: CASSRSGRASVEQFF

V gene: TRBV7-2
clone size: few
J gene: TRBJ2-1
D gene: .
CDR3 length: 16
CDR3 DNA: TGTGCCAGCAGCTTAATAGGTGGCGGACCCTACAATGAGCAGTTCTTC
CDR3 protein: CASSLIGGGPYNEQFF

V gene: TRBV2
clone size: many
J gene: TRBJ2-7
D gene: .
CDR3 length: 14
CDR3 DNA: TGTGCCAGCAGTGAAGGTCTAGCATCGAGCGAGCAGTACTTC
CDR3 protein: CASSEGLASSEQYF

V gene: TRBV20-1
clone size: few
J gene: TRBJ2-3
D gene: TRBD2
CDR3 length: 18
CDR3 DNA: TGCAGCTCCCTTTTAACTAGCGGGAGGGCTGGGAGCACAGATACGCAGTATTTT
CDR3 protein: CSSLLTSGRAGSTDTQYF

V gene: TRBV28
clone size: .
J gene: TRBJ1-5
D gene: .
CDR3 length: 15
CDR3 DNA: TGTGCCAGCAGTCCAGCCGACAGAAACAATCAGCCCCAGCATTTT
CDR3 protein: CASSPADRNNQPQHF

V gene: TRBV18
clone size: few
J gene: TRBJ2-6
D gene: .
CDR3 length: 15
CDR3 DNA: TGTGCCAGCTCACCATCGAGCTCTGGGGCCAACGTCCTGACTTTC
CDR3 protein: CASSPSSSGANVLTF

V gene: TRBV7-2
clone size: few
J gene: TRBJ2-7
D gene: .
CDR3 length: 15
CDR3 DNA: TGTGCCAGCAGCTTCGGTGGGACAAAATCCTACGAGCAGTACTTC
CDR3 protein: CASSFGGTKSYEQYF

V gene: TRBV15
clone size: .
J gene: TRBJ1-1
D gene: TRBD1
CDR3 length: 15
CDR3 DNA: TGTGCCACCAGCAGAGGGACAGGGCTGAACACTGAAGCTTTCTTT
CDR3 protein: CATSRGTGLNTEAFF

V gene: TRBV7-2
clone size: .
J gene: TRBJ2-1
D gene: .
CDR3 length: 12
CDR3 DNA: TGTGCCAGCAGCCGGGACTTAGGTGAGCAGTTCTTC
CDR3 protein: CASSRDLGEQFF

V gene: TRBV20-1
clone size: few
J gene: TRBJ1-4
D gene: .
CDR3 length: 12
CDR3 DNA: TGCAGTGTTTCGCTGACCAATGAAAAACTGTTTTTT
CDR3 protein: CSVSLTNEKLFF

V gene: TRBV20-1
clone size: .
J gene: TRBJ2-1
D gene: .
CDR3 length: 13
CDR3 DNA: TGCAGTGCTAGTAGCGCCTCCTACAATGAGCAGTTCTTC
CDR3 protein: CSASSASYNEQFF

V gene: TRBV12-3/TRBV12-4
clone size: few
J gene: TRBJ2-3
D gene: TRBD2
CDR3 length: 16
CDR3 DNA: TGTGCCAGCAGCCGCCGCCCAGCGGGGTTGACAGATACGCAGTATTTT
CDR3 protein: CASSRRPAGLTDTQYF

V gene: TRBV27
clone size: .
J gene: TRBJ2-7
D gene: .
CDR3 length: 13
CDR3 DNA: TGTGCCAGCGCCCGTTCGGAAGTCTACGAGCAGTACTTC
CDR3 protein: CASARSEVYEQYF

V gene: TRBV7-9
clone size: .
J gene: TRBJ2-1
D gene: TRBD2
CDR3 length: 15
CDR3 DNA: TGTGCCAGCAGCCAAAGGGGACTAAGAAAGGATGAGCAGTTCTTC
CDR3 protein: CASSQRGLRKDEQFF

V gene: TRBV28
clone size: few
J gene: TRBJ1-5
D gene: .
CDR3 length: 16
CDR3 DNA: TGTGCCAGCAGTCTCTTAGACGTTGCTCGCAATCAGCCCCAGCATTTT
CDR3 protein: CASSLLDVARNQPQHF

V gene: TRBV5-4
clone size: .
J gene: TRBJ1-1
D gene: .
CDR3 length: 13
CDR3 DNA: TGTGCCAGCAGCCGTTCGCAGAACACTGAAGCTTTCTTT
CDR3 protein: CASSRSQNTEAFF

V gene: TRBV20-1
clone size: few
J gene: TRBJ1-6
D gene: .
CDR3 length: 13
CDR3 DNA: TGCAGTGCTAGCGTTGACGGTAATTCACCCCTCCACTTT
CDR3 protein: CSASVDGNSPLHF

V gene: TRBV3-1
clone size: many
J gene: TRBJ2-1
D gene: .
CDR3 length: 16
CDR3 DNA: TGTGCCAGCAGCCAAGCTGCGGCAGGCTCCTACAATGAGCAGTTCTTC
CDR3 protein: CASSQAAAGSYNEQFF

V gene: TRBV6-2/TRBV6-3
clone size: .
J gene: TRBJ2-7
D gene: .
CDR3 length: 15
CDR3 DNA: TGTGCCAGCAGGAGCATAGTGGGAAGGTCCTACGAGCAGTACTTC
CDR3 protein: CASRSIVGRSYEQYF

V gene: TRBV10-3
clone size: .
J gene: TRBJ2-5
D gene: TRBD2
CDR3 length: 15
CDR3 DNA: TGTGCCATCAGCAGGACTAGCGGTAACCAAGAGACCCAGTACTTC
CDR3 protein: CAISRTSGNQETQYF

V gene: TRBV7-2
clone size: many
J gene: TRBJ2-5
D gene: .
CDR3 length: 15
CDR3 DNA: TGTGCCAGCAGCTTAGGTGGCGGCCTAGAAGAGACCCAGTACTTC
CDR3 protein: CASSLGGGLEETQYF

V gene: TRBV7-2
clone size: many
J gene: TRBJ2-7
D gene: .
CDR3 length: 16
CDR3 DNA: TGTGCCAGCAGCTCCCATTACAGGTCTCCCTCCTACGAGCAGTACTTC
CDR3 protein: CASSSHYRSPSYEQYF

V gene: TRBV18
clone size: few
J gene: TRBJ2-5
D gene: .
CDR3 length: 13
CDR3 DNA: TGTGCCAGCTCATCAGAGTACCAAGAGACCCAGTACTTC
CDR3 protein: CASSSEYQETQYF

V gene: TRBV15
clone size: few
J gene: TRBJ2-7
D gene: .
CDR3 length: 15
CDR3 DNA: TGTGCCACCAGCAGAACGAGCGAGGGTGTCTACGAGCAGTACTTC
CDR3 protein: CATSRTSEGVYEQYF

V gene: TRBV30
clone size: .
J gene: TRBJ2-3
D gene: .
CDR3 length: 12
CDR3 DNA: TGTGCCTGGACCGAGGGGGCAGATACGCAGTATTTT
CDR3 protein: CAWTEGADTQYF

V gene: TRBV5-1
clone size: .
J gene: TRBJ2-5
D gene: .
CDR3 length: 20
CDR3 DNA: TGCGCCAGCAGCTTGGCGGTTCGGGGATTCGGGATGTCCGTCCAAGAGACCCAGTACTTC
CDR3 protein: CASSLAVRGFGMSVQETQYF

V gene: TRBV4-2
clone size: few
J gene: TRBJ2-7
D gene: .
CDR3 length: 15
CDR3 DNA: TGTGCCAGCAGCCTCCTCCGGGACACCGCCTACGAGCAGTACTTC
CDR3 protein: CASSLLRDTAYEQYF

V gene: TRBV2
clone size: .
J gene: TRBJ2-2
D gene: .
CDR3 length: 15
CDR3 DNA: TGTGCCAGCAACCCTGACGGGACGAACACCGGGGAGCTGTTTTTT
CDR3 protein: CASNPDGTNTGELFF

V gene: TRBV2
clone size: many
J gene: TRBJ2-1
D gene: TRBD2
CDR3 length: 14
CDR3 DNA: TGTGCCAGCAGTCGACTAGCGGGAAGCAATGAGCAGTTCTTC
CDR3 protein: CASSRLAGSNEQFF

V gene: TRBV9
clone size: .
J gene: TRBJ1-2
D gene: .
CDR3 length: 13
CDR3 DNA: TGTGCCAGCAGCGTAGACTCCAGCACTGGCTACACCTTC
CDR3 protein: CASSVDSSTGYTF

V gene: TRBV2
clone size: .
J gene: TRBJ2-3
D gene: .
CDR3 length: 12
CDR3 DNA: TGTGCCAGCGAACCGGTTGCCGATACGCAGTATTTT
CDR3 protein: CASEPVADTQYF

V gene: TRBV5-1
clone size: .
J gene: TRBJ2-7
D gene: TRBD2
CDR3 length: 16
CDR3 DNA: TGCGCCAGCAGCTTGGTGGCTAGCGGGGATTTGGGCGAGCAGTACTTC
CDR3 protein: CASSLVASGDLGEQYF

V gene: TRBV28
clone size: .
J gene: TRBJ2-7
D gene: .
CDR3 length: 16
CDR3 DNA: TGTGCCAGCAGTTCGGGTGCGGTGGGGCCCTCCTACGAGCAGTACTTC
CDR3 protein: CASSSGAVGPSYEQYF

V gene: TRBV12-3/TRBV12-4
clone size: few
J gene: TRBJ2-5
D gene: .
CDR3 length: 16
CDR3 DNA: TGTGCCAGCAGTCCCCGCTGGCCCGGTCGTCCGGAGACCCAGTACTTC
CDR3 protein: CASSPRWPGRPETQYF

V gene: TRBV9
clone size: .
J gene: TRBJ2-5
D gene: .
CDR3 length: 13
CDR3 DNA: TGTGCCAGCAGCGTGTCCAGGGGAGAGACCCAGTACTTC
CDR3 protein: CASSVSRGETQYF

V gene: TRBV19
clone size: few
J gene: TRBJ2-2
D gene: .
CDR3 length: 15
CDR3 DNA: TGTGCCAGTAGTCCCTGGCAGGGTGGCACCGGGGAGCTGTTTTTT
CDR3 protein: CASSPWQGGTGELFF

V gene: TRBV3-1
clone size: .
J gene: TRBJ2-6
D gene: .
CDR3 length: 16
CDR3 DNA: TGTGCCAGCAGCCACCTCCCAGGGGCTGGGGCCAACGTCCTGACTTTC
CDR3 protein: CASSHLPGAGANVLTF